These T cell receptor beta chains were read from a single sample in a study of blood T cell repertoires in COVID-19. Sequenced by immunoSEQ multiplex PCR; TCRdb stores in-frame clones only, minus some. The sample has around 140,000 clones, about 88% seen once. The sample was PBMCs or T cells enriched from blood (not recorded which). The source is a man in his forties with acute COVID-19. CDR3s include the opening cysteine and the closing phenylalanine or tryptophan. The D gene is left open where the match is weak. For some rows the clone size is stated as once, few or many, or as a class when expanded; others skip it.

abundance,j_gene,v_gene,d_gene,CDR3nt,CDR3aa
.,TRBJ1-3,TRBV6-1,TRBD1,TGTGCCAGCAGTGAAGCTTCAGGGGGCATAGGGGGAAACACCATATATTTT,CASSEASGGIGGNTIYF
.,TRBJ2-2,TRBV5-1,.,TGCGCCAGCAGCCTGACGCTAGCAGGCGGGGAGCTGTTTTTT,CASSLTLAGGELFF
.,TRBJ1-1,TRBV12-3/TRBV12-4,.,TGTGCCAGCAGCGCCAGGGGATTGGCTTTCTTT,CASSARGLAFF
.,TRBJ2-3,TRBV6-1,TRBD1,TGTGCCAGCAGCGAACAGGGGACCAGGCAGTGGGATACGCAGTATTTT,CASSEQGTRQWDTQYF
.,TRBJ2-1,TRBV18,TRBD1,TGTGCCAGCTCACCCGGGACAGACAATGAGCAGTTCTTC,CASSPGTDNEQFF
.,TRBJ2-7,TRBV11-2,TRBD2,TGTGCCAGCAGCTTACAGACTAGCGGGGCCTACGAGCAGTACTTC,CASSLQTSGAYEQYF
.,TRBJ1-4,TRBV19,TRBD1,TGTGCCAGTAGTATAGGCTTACAGGGGGCAACTAATGAAAAACTGTTTTTT,CASSIGLQGATNEKLFF
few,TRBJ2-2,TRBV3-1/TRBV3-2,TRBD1,TGTGCCAGCAGCCAAGAGTTGGGACAGGGGTCCGGGGAGCTGTTTTTT,CASSQELGQGSGELFF
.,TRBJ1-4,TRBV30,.,TGTGCCTGGGGGGGGAGGATGAATGAAAAACTGTTTTTT,CAWGGRMNEKLFF
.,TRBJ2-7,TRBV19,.,TGTGCCAGTAGTATCTCGGGACTGTACTCCTACGAGCAGTACTTC,CASSISGLYSYEQYF
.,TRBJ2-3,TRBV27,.,TGTGCCAGCAATGACGGGGGTTCGGCAGATACGCAGTATTTT,CASNDGGSADTQYF
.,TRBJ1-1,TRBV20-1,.,TGCAGTGCTCCTCGGTCTTTCTTT,CSAPRSFF
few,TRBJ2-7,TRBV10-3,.,TGTGCCATCAGTGAGTCGACCCTCCTAGCGCAGGCCTACGAGCAGTACTTC,CAISESTLLAQAYEQYF
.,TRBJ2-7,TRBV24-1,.,TGTGCCACCAGTGATCGCCGGGACTCGAGGGAGCAGTACTTC,CATSDRRDSREQYF
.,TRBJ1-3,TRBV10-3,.,TGTGCCATCGGAGATTCCGCTGGAAACACCATATATTTT,CAIGDSAGNTIYF